These 12 T cell receptor beta chains were sequenced from one sample in a study of T cell responses to AZD1222 COVID-19 vaccine. Measured with immunoSEQ multiplex PCR; TCRdb has only the in-frame clones, and not every one. The data hold some 100,000 clones, with 87% observed a single time. Source: peripheral blood, taken on day 0 of AZD1222 vaccination. These receptors all come from an adult in good health.

The chain uses TRBV7-8 and TRBJ1-6, with 7 bases matching TRBD1. V was pared by 5 bases and J by 7 bases, with 2 bases of the junction left unmatched. The germline CDR1 and CDR2 sequences are SGHVS and FQNEAQ. The CDR3 contains 13 residues. The CDR3 protein is CASSLDRNSPLHF. The CDR3 nucleotides read TGTGCCAGCAGCCTGGACAGGAATTCACCCCTCCACTTT.

The gene calls are TRBV9 and TRBJ2-6; no clear D gene. This CDR3 has 15 amino acids. CDR1 and CDR2 (germline): SGDLS, YYNGEE. V was cut by 0 bases and J by 4 bases, with 8 bases left in between. As DNA, the CDR3 is TGTGCCAGCAGCGTAGTATTTGGGGGGGCCAACGTCCTGACTTTC. Its protein is CASSVVFGGANVLTF.

This sequence joins TRBV19 and TRBJ1-1, with TRBD1 as a possible D gene (5 bases). The germline V and J ends were trimmed by 9 bases and 1 base, with 18 bases remaining between them. CDR3 length: 15 amino acids. CDR1 is LNHDA and CDR2 is SQIVND in the germline V gene (reference sequence). The CDR3 protein is CASLLGGTANTEAFF. The CDR3 DNA sequence: TGTGCCAGCCTGTTGGGAGGGACGGCGAACACTGAAGCTTTCTTT. Looking up the rest from reference TRBV19 and TRBJ1-1 gives the full variable domain: DGGITQSPKYLFRKEGQNVTLSCEQNLNHDAMYWYRQDPGQGLRLIYYSQIVNDFQKGDIAEGYSVSREKKESFPLTVTSAQKNPTAFYLCASLLGGTANTEAFFGQGTRLTVV.

The CDR3 bases are TGTGCCATCAGTGACCTACTACAGCAGTACTTC. Protein sequence: CAISDLLQQYF. The V gene is TRBV10-3, the J gene TRBJ2-7; D ambiguous. CDR3 length: 11 residues. CDR1 ENHRY and CDR2 SYGVKD come from the germline V gene. The V end lost 3 bases, the J end lost 8 bases, and 8 bases lay between the germline ends.

CDR3: CSVATTYEQYF. For the CDR3, the DNA is TGCAGCGTTGCAACGACCTACGAGCAGTACTTC. The V gene is TRBV29-1, the J gene TRBJ2-7; D not resolved. Germline CDR1 reads SQVTM; CDR2 reads ANQGSEA. The germline V and J ends were trimmed by 4 bases and 2 bases, with 6 bases remaining between them. CDR3 length equals 11 residues.

The chain is built from TRBV7-2 and TRBJ1-6; TRBD1 matches 9 bases. V shed 3 bases and J 7 bases; nucleotides not matched to a gene: 4. CDR1 is SGHTA, CDR2 FQGNSA, per germline. CDR3 length equals 15 residues. The DNA for the CDR3 is TGTGCCAGCAGCTTCGGGGACAGGGCCAATTCACCCCTCCACTTT. Its protein is CASSFGDRANSPLHF. Based on the CDR3 plus reference TRBV7-2 and TRBJ1-6, the full variable domain is GAGVSQSPSNKVTEKGKDVELRCDPISGHTALYWYRQSLGQGLEFLIYFQGNSAPDKSGLPSDRFSAERTGGSVSTLTIQRTQQEDSAVYLCASSFGDRANSPLHFGNGTRLTVT.

The chain carries TRBV19 and TRBJ1-1; D not resolved. The V end lost 2 bases, the J end lost 2 bases, and 9 bases lay between the germline ends. CDR3 size: 14 residues. Per the germline V gene, CDR1 is LNHDA and CDR2 is SQIVND (reference sequence). The CDR3 DNA reads as TGTGCCAGTAGTATACGAGTGGGAAACACTGAAGCTTTCTTT. Residues: CASSIRVGNTEAFF.

The chain employs TRBV7-9 and TRBJ2-1, with 7 bases lining up with TRBD2. This CDR3 is built from 15 residues. The J segment lost 3 bases and the V segment lost 4 bases, leaving 6 bases of the junction unmatched. Germline CDR1 reads SEHNR; CDR2 reads FQNEAQ (reference sequence). CDR3 amino acids: CASSSGLGVYNEQFF. The CDR3 region has the DNA TGTGCCAGCAGCTCAGGACTAGGCGTCTACAATGAGCAGTTCTTC.

This clone has a single count. The chain has TRBV18 and TRBJ1-2, with D perhaps TRBD1 (6 bases). Trimming removed 1 base at V and 8 bases at J, with 14 bases between. Per germline, CDR1 KGHSH and CDR2 LQKENI. The CDR3 spans 14 residues. CDR3 nucleotides: TGTGCCAGCTCACCACTTCCGACAGGACACGGCTACACCTTC. Translation: CASSPLPTGHGYTF. The whole variable domain, remainder taken from reference TRBV18 and TRBJ1-2, is NAGVMQNPRHLVRRRGQEARLRCSPMKGHSHVYWYRQLPEEGLKFMVYLQKENIIDESGMPKERFSAEFPKEGPSILRIQQVVRGDSAAYFCASSPLPTGHGYTFGSGTRLTVV.

V gene TRBV28 combines with J gene TRBJ2-3; D could derive from TRBD1 or TRBD2 (6 bases each). Trimming left V 2 bases short and J 2 bases short, with 11 bases between. Germline CDR1 is MDHEN and CDR2 is SYDVKM. CDR3 length equals 15 residues. The CDR3 DNA is TGTGCCAGCAGTTTAACCGGGGGCCACACAGATACGCAGTATTTT. It is translated as CASSLTGGHTDTQYF.

CDR3 in DNA: TGTGCCAGCAGCTACAACATTGAGCAGTTCTTC. Its translation: CASSYNIEQFF. The V gene is TRBV7-9, the J gene TRBJ2-1; D is ambiguous. Germline-derived CDR1 and CDR2 are SEHNR and FQNEAQ (reference sequence). The length of the CDR3 is 11 residues. V was pared by 4 bases and J by 9 bases, with 7 bases between.

This chain links TRBV5-6 with TRBJ1-1, with D possibly TRBD1 on 6 matching bases. Trimming shortened V by 2 bases and J by 5 bases, and 13 bases separated the two germline ends. The CDR3 contains 14 residues. The germline V gene encodes CDR1 SGHDT and CDR2 YYEEEE. CDR3 sequence reads: CASSFVGGRTEAFF. The CDR3, as DNA: TGTGCCAGCAGCTTCGTAGGGGGGCGAACTGAAGCTTTCTTT. Filled out from reference TRBV5-6 and TRBJ1-1, the complete variable domain reads DAGVTQSPTHLIKTRGQQVTLRCSPKSGHDTVSWYQQALGQGPQFIFQYYEEEERQRGNFPDRFSGHQFPNYSSELNVNALLLGDSALYLCASSFVGGRTEAFFGQGTRLTVV.